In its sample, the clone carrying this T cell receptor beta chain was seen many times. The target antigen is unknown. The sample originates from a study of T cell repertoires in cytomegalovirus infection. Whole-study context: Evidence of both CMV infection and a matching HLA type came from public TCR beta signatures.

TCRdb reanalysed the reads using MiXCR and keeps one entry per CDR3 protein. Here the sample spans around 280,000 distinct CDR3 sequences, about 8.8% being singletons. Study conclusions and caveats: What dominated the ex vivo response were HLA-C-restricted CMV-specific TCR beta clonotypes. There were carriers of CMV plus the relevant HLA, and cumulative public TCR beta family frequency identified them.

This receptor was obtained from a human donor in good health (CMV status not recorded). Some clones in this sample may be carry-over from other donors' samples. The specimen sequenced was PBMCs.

The CDR3 region has the DNA TGTGCCAGCAGCCTGACACGGAGCTCCTACGAGCAGTACGTC. It encodes CASSLTRSSYEQYV. This chain uses TRBV7-2 with TRBJ2-7, with D uncertain. Germline V lookup: CDR1 SGHTA, CDR2 FQGNSA. Between the trimmed V and J ends, which lost 5 bases and 0 bases, there was a span of 11 bases. This CDR3 contains 14 residues.